This T cell receptor (beta chain) stems from a study of blood T cell repertoires in COVID-19. The overall study: Acute and convalescent COVID-19 specimens originated in the United States, Italy and Spain. The cDNA or gDNA used as material had been derived from T cells, B-cell-depleted T cells, or PBMCs.

The CDR3 totals 13 residues. V lost 2 bases and J lost 7, with 9 bases in between. Per the germline V gene, CDR1 is KGHSH and CDR2 is LQKENI. Sequencing was performed with immunoSEQ multiplex PCR; in TCRdb, only in-frame clones are kept and a portion is missing. This sample has approximately 190,000 clones, with 65% to 85% found just once. Source material: peripheral blood. This chain uses TRBV18 with TRBJ2-1; D remains ambiguous. The clonotype comes from a man between 60 and 75 years old with active or convalescent COVID-19. As DNA, the CDR3 is TGTGCCAGCTCACCAACTGTGAGGAATGAGCAGTTCTTC. Amino acid sequence: CASSPTVRNEQFF. Variable domain in full (rest from reference TRBV18 and TRBJ2-1): NAGVMQNPRHLVRRRGQEARLRCSPMKGHSHVYWYRQLPEEGLKFMVYLQKENIIDESGMPKERFSAEFPKEGPSILRIQQVVRGDSAAYFCASSPTVRNEQFFGPGTRLTVL.